A selection of T cell receptor beta chains follows, all from one sample in a study of regulatory T cells in long-lasting Graves disease. TCRdb reprocessed the multiplex PCR reads with MiXCR, giving one entry per CDR3 protein. The repertoire consists of about half a million distinct CDR3 sequences, with about 11% occurring once and the leading ten covering 8% to 10%. Separately, the same data were catalogued under a study of T cells in Graves' hyperthyroidism and ophthalmopathy.

This specimen was peripheral blood mononuclear cells (PBMCs), taken at new diagnosis, from a patient treated with antithyroid drugs. Every receptor here comes from a woman aged 30 to 39 with Graves disease. CDR3s include the opening cysteine and the closing phenylalanine or tryptophan. A D gene is named only where the DNA matches it firmly. Clone size is given for some rows only: seen once, a few or many times, or a class if the clone is expanded.

d_gene	v_gene	j_gene	abundance	CDR3aa	CDR3nt
.	TRBV19	TRBJ2-2	few	CASRRWREAGGELFF	TGTGCCAGTCGGCGGTGGAGGGAGGCGGGCGGGGAGCTGTTTTTT
.	TRBV4-3	TRBJ2-1	.	CASSQDKKLSYNEQFF	TGCGCCAGCAGCCAAGATAAGAAGTTGTCCTACAATGAGCAGTTCTTC
TRBD1	TRBV7-3	TRBJ2-2	few	CASSSGQGASTGELFF	TGTGCCAGCAGCTCCGGACAGGGGGCAAGCACCGGGGAGCTGTTTTTT
.	TRBV7-2	TRBJ2-3	.	CASSLVRGARDTQYF	TGTGCCAGCAGCTTAGTTAGGGGGGCGAGAGATACGCAGTATTTT
.	TRBV2	TRBJ2-1	many	CASSVVSSYNEQFF	TGTGCCAGCAGTGTGGTCAGCTCCTACAATGAGCAGTTCTTC
TRBD2	TRBV7-2	TRBJ2-7	many	CASRRGVSYEQYF	TGTGCCAGCAGACGGGGGGTCTCCTACGAGCAGTACTTC
.	TRBV24-1	TRBJ2-1	few	CATSDGQTNEQFF	TGTGCCACCAGTGACGGACAGACTAATGAGCAGTTCTTC
TRBD2	TRBV9	TRBJ2-3	few	CASSVASGPTDTQYF	TGTGCCAGCAGCGTAGCTAGCGGGCCCACAGATACGCAGTATTTT
TRBD2	TRBV13	TRBJ2-3	many	CASSPPREGWGTDTQYF	TGTGCCAGCAGCCCCCCCCGGGAGGGTTGGGGCACAGATACGCAGTATTTT
.	TRBV20-1	TRBJ1-4	.	CSARHAHLGGEKLFF	TGCAGTGCTAGACATGCTCACCTGGGTGGGGAAAAACTGTTTTTT
.	TRBV6-2/TRBV6-3	TRBJ2-1	many	CASSYNSNNEQFF	TGTGCCAGCAGTTACAACTCAAACAATGAGCAGTTCTTC
.	TRBV5-1	TRBJ1-1	many	CASSLYGENTEAFF	TGCGCCAGCAGCTTGTACGGGGAGAACACTGAAGCTTTCTTT
TRBD2	TRBV6-1	TRBJ2-1	few	CASSILAGMDEQFF	TGTGCCAGCAGTATCCTAGCGGGGATGGATGAGCAGTTCTTC
TRBD1	TRBV19	TRBJ1-6	many	CASSPRTGYNSPLHF	TGTGCCAGTAGTCCTCGGACAGGTTATAATTCACCCCTCCACTTT
.	TRBV30	TRBJ1-4	.	CAWSVGPANEKLFF	TGTGCCTGGAGTGTAGGTCCGGCTAATGAAAAACTGTTTTTT
.	TRBV7-2	TRBJ2-1	few	CASSLLWLGPGEQFF	TGTGCCAGCAGCTTATTGTGGCTGGGGCCGGGTGAGCAGTTCTTC
.	TRBV6-1	TRBJ2-4	.	CASSPTGVAKNIQYF	TGTGCCAGCAGTCCCACGGGAGTAGCCAAAAACATTCAGTACTTC
.	TRBV11-3	TRBJ2-1	few	CASSPGQLNEQFF	TGTGCCAGCAGCCCAGGACAGCTCAATGAGCAGTTCTTC
.	TRBV15	TRBJ2-1	few	CATRGFSRGDGNEQFF	TGTGCCACCAGGGGGTTCAGTAGGGGGGATGGGAATGAGCAGTTCTTC
TRBD1	TRBV12-3/TRBV12-4	TRBJ2-2	many	CASTGDSNTGELFF	TGTGCCAGCACTGGGGACAGCAACACCGGGGAGCTGTTTTTT
TRBD1	TRBV5-1	TRBJ2-3	.	CASSGTTGAADTQYF	TGCGCCAGCAGCGGCACCACAGGGGCCGCAGATACGCAGTATTTT
.	TRBV13	TRBJ2-7	many	CASSYRQEQYF	TGTGCCAGCAGCTATCGACAAGAGCAGTACTTC
TRBD2	TRBV13	TRBJ2-1	few	CASSPWGLAGGPYEQFF	TGTGCCAGCAGCCCCTGGGGGCTAGCGGGAGGGCCGTATGAGCAGTTCTTC
.	TRBV20-1	TRBJ1-1	many	CSAHSRALGTEAFF	TGCAGTGCTCACTCCCGGGCCCTAGGCACTGAAGCTTTCTTT
.	TRBV28	TRBJ1-5	many	CASSLGVLGGNQPQHF	TGTGCCAGCAGTTTAGGCGTATTAGGAGGCAATCAGCCCCAGCATTTT
TRBD2	TRBV6-1	TRBJ2-2	many	CASSVASGSFSGELFF	TGTGCCAGCAGTGTGGCTAGCGGGAGTTTCTCCGGGGAGCTGTTTTTT
.	TRBV4-1	TRBJ1-5	many	CASSQDHSNQPQHF	TGCGCCAGCAGCCAAGATCACAGCAATCAGCCCCAGCATTTT
TRBD2	TRBV19	TRBJ2-7	few	CASSFRASGSGEQYF	TGTGCCAGTAGTTTTAGGGCTAGCGGGAGTGGTGAGCAGTACTTC
.	TRBV27	TRBJ2-2	many	CASSLYTNTGELFF	TGTGCCAGCAGTTTATACACGAACACCGGGGAGCTGTTTTTT
.	TRBV2	TRBJ2-7	.	CASQQQDYEQYF	TGTGCCAGCCAGCAGCAGGACTACGAGCAGTACTTC
TRBD2	TRBV5-1	TRBJ2-1	.	CASSLIPGLYNEQFF	TGCGCCAGCAGCCTAATACCGGGACTATACAATGAGCAGTTCTTC
TRBD1	TRBV11-3	TRBJ2-3	.	CASSLGRGQGASHSDTQYF	TGTGCCAGCAGCTTAGGCCGGGGACAGGGGGCTTCGCATTCGGATACGCAGTATTTT
.	TRBV30	TRBJ2-1	many	CAWSAPGDNEQFF	TGTGCCTGGAGCGCCCCGGGGGACAATGAGCAGTTCTTC
TRBD2	TRBV4-3	TRBJ2-7	few	CASSHRSGGEQYF	TGCGCCAGCAGCCACCGGTCGGGGGGGGAGCAGTACTTC
TRBD2	TRBV29-1	TRBJ2-3	few	CSVVGLAVSTDTQYF	TGCAGCGTCGTGGGACTAGCGGTCAGCACAGATACGCAGTATTTT
.	TRBV20-1	TRBJ2-1	.	CSAREYTHEQFF	TGCAGTGCTAGAGAGTATACCCATGAGCAGTTCTTC
.	TRBV18	TRBJ1-1	many	CASSPSQRQGEAFF	TGTGCCAGCTCACCCAGCCAGCGGCAGGGCGAAGCTTTCTTT
.	TRBV18	TRBJ2-2	few	CASSHSAGAYAGELFF	TGTGCCAGCTCACATTCGGCAGGGGCGTACGCCGGGGAGCTGTTTTTT
.	TRBV20-1	TRBJ2-7	few	CSAQGASYEQYF	TGCAGTGCGCAAGGGGCCTCCTACGAGCAGTACTTC
TRBD1	TRBV5-1	TRBJ2-7	few	CASSVGTGGSYEQYF	TGCGCCAGCAGCGTCGGGACAGGGGGCTCCTACGAGCAGTACTTC
TRBD1	TRBV28	TRBJ1-5	few	CASIPGQGNQPQHF	TGTGCCAGCATCCCCGGACAGGGGAATCAGCCCCAGCATTTT
.	TRBV11-2	TRBJ1-2	many	CASTYRGGGYTF	TGTGCCAGCACTTATCGGGGTGGTGGCTACACCTTC
TRBD1	TRBV30	TRBJ1-2	.	CAWSRTGEGGYTF	TGTGCCTGGAGTAGGACAGGGGAAGGAGGCTACACCTTC
.	TRBV7-8	TRBJ1-1	many	CASSRRSATEAFF	TGTGCCAGCAGTCGAAGGTCGGCCACTGAAGCTTTCTTT
.	TRBV10-2	TRBJ1-5	few	CASSGEGDSNQPQHF	TGCGCCAGCAGTGGGGAGGGAGACAGCAATCAGCCCCAGCATTTT
TRBD1	TRBV19	TRBJ1-2	many	CASKVRDSPANYGYTF	TGTGCCAGTAAAGTTCGGGACAGCCCAGCTAACTATGGCTACACCTTC
.	TRBV20-1	TRBJ1-1	.	CSADGAWGTTTEAFF	TGCAGTGCCGACGGCGCCTGGGGGACAACCACTGAAGCTTTCTTT
.	TRBV6-2/TRBV6-3	TRBJ2-7	few	CASRDAYEQYF	TGTGCCAGCAGAGATGCCTACGAGCAGTACTTC
TRBD2	TRBV24-1	TRBJ2-3	many	CATSDVLAGGQDTQYF	TGTGCCACCAGTGATGTACTAGCGGGAGGACAAGATACGCAGTATTTT
TRBD2	TRBV5-1	TRBJ2-1	.	CASSTLAGYNEQFF	TGCGCCAGCTCCACACTAGCGGGGTACAATGAGCAGTTCTTC
.	TRBV7-3	TRBJ2-1	.	CASSLFGVGEQFF	TGTGCCAGCAGCTTATTCGGGGTGGGTGAGCAGTTCTTC